This T cell receptor (beta chain) was documented in a study of T cell changes during pregnancy in multiple sclerosis. This CDR3 is built from 17 residues. The V gene lost 0 bases and the J gene lost 8 bases, with 19 bases spanning the gap. Per germline, CDR1 LGHNA and CDR2 YNFKEQ. Here immunoSEQ multiplex PCR was the method, and the copy in TCRdb shows in-frame clones only, minus some. This sample has 65,000 to 75,000 clones; about nine tenths occur once, and the top ten carry roughly 3.3%. This sample comprised peripheral blood, obtained after pregnancy. The chain couples TRBV4-2 to TRBJ1-4, with D possibly being TRBD1 (6 bases). This TCR derives from a female donor in good health, enrolled as a control in a pregnancy study. CDR3 nucleotides: TGTGCCAGCAGCCAAGAATGGGCTGGGGGGGCTGGAGAAAAACTGTTTTTT. Translating gives CASSQEWAGGAGEKLFF.